In its sample, the clone carrying this TCR beta chain was seen a few times. Its antigen remains unidentified. This specimen comes from a study of T cell responses to AZD1222 COVID-19 vaccine. Study-level findings and limits: Following two doses of AZD1222, Spike-specific TCR breadth and depth rose.

Sequencing was performed with immunoSEQ multiplex PCR; in TCRdb, only in-frame clones are kept and a portion is missing. In the table there are about 74,000 clones, 85% to 95% of which are singletons. Looked up from germline, CDR1 is MNHNY and CDR2 is SVGAGI (reference sequence). Trimming shortened V by 6 bases and J by 5 bases, and 22 bases separated the two germline ends. The CDR3 contains 16 residues. Sample: peripheral blood, taken 28 days after the second AZD1222 dose. The V gene is TRBV6-6, the J gene TRBJ2-5; no definite D call. This sequence was found in an adult who received the AZD1222 COVID-19 vaccine. The CDR3 is CASSRSRPSLGETQYF. For the CDR3, the DNA is TGTGCCAGCAGCCGATCGAGACCTTCGTTAGGGGAGACCCAGTACTTC.